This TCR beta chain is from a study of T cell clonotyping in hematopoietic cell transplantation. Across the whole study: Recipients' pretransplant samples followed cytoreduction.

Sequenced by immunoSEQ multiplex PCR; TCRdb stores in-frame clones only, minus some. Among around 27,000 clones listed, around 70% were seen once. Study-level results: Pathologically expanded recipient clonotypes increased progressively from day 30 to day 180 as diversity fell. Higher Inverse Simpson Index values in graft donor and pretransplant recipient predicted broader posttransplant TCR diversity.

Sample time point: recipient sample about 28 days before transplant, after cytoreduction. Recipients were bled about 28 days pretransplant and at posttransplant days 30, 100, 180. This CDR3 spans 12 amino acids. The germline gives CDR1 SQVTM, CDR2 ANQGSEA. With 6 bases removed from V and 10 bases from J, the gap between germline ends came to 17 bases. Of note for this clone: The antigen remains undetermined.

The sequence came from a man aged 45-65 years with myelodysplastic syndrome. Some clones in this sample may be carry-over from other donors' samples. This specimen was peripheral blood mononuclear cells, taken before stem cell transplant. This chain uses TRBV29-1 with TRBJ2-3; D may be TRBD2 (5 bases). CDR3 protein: CSVVDTRGSQYF. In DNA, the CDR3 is TGCAGCGTAGTAGACACCCGGGGTTCGCAGTATTTT.